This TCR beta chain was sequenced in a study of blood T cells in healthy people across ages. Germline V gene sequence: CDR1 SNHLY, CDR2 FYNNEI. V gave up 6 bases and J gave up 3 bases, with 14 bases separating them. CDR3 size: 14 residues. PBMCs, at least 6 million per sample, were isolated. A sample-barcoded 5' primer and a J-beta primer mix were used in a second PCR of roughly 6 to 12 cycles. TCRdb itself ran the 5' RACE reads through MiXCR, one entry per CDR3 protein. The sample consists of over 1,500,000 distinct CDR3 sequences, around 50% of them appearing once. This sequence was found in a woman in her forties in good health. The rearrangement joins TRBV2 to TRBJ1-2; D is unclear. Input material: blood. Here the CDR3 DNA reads TGTGCCAGCAGACGGAGGGTTGGCGACTATGGCTACACCTTC. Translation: CASRRRVGDYGYTF.